A selection of T cell receptor beta chains follows, all from one sample in a study of blood T cells in healthy people across ages. MiXCR, run by TCRdb on the 5' RACE reads, gives a single entry per CDR3 protein. The sample includes approximately 810,000 distinct CDR3 sequences, roughly 34% of them seen just once. The sequenced sample was blood. Receptors were obtained from a man younger than 30 in good health. The CDR3 runs from the conserved cysteine through the conserved F or W.

J gene	V gene	CDR3 protein
TRBJ2-1	TRBV9	CASSPAGGLSYNEQFF
TRBJ1-1	TRBV7-2	CASSSDDPVVAEAFF
TRBJ2-5	TRBV29-1	CSVEPTGGWETQYF
TRBJ2-6	TRBV2	CASRTNSGANVLTF
TRBJ1-1	TRBV4-1	CASSPTDRGIMNTGAFF
TRBJ2-6	TRBV7-6	CASSPGARNRISGANVLTF
TRBJ2-3	TRBV12-3/TRBV12-4	CASSHGMAARTDTQYF
TRBJ1-1	TRBV27	CASSPSDSTEAFF
TRBJ2-5	TRBV7-9	CASSFSEGHYNEQYF
TRBJ1-1	TRBV7-2	CASSYDRGNTEAFF
TRBJ2-3	TRBV5-1	CASSLASTSGGDSTDTQYF
TRBJ2-3	TRBV6-5	CASSSSTHPKADTQYF
TRBJ1-1	TRBV14	CASSRDINTEAFF
TRBJ2-4	TRBV6-2/TRBV6-3	CASTTGTREVKNIQYF
TRBJ1-1	TRBV6-5	CASSYWTGGNTEAFF
TRBJ2-7	TRBV18	CASSLNAGHLDEQYF
TRBJ1-5	TRBV10-3	CAISENHRDRLYQPQHF